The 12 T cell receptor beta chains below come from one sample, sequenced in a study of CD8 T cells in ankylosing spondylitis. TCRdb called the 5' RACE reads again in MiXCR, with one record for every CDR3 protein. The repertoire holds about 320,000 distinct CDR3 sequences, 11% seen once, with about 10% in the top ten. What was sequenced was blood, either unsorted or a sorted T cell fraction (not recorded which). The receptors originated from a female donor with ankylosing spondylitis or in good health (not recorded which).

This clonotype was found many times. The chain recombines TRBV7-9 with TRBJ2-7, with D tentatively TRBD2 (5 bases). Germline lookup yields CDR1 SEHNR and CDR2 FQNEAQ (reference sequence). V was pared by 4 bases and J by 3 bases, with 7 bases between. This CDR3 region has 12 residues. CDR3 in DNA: TGTGCCAGCAGCTCGGACTTCTACGAGCAGTACTTC. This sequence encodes CASSSDFYEQYF.

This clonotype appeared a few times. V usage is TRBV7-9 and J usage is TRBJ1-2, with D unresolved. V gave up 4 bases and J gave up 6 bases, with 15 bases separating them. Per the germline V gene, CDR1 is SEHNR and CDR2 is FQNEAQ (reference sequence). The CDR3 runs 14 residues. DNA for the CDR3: TGTGCCAGCAGCTCCCGTCTTAGCGGGGATGGCTACACCTTC. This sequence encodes CASSSRLSGDGYTF.

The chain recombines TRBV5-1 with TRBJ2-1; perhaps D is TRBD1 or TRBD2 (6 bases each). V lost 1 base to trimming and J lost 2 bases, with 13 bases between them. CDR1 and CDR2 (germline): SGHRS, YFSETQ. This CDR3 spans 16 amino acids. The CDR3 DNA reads TGCGCCAGCAGCTTGATGGGGGGCCCCCCCTACAATGAGCAGTTCTTC. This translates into CASSLMGGPPYNEQFF.

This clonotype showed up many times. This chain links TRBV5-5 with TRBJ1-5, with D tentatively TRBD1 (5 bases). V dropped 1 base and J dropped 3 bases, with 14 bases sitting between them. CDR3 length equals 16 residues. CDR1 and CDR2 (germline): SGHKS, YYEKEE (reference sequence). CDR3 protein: CASSLPGGLFNQPQHF. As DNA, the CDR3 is TGTGCCAGCAGCTTGCCCGGGGGTCTCTTCAATCAGCCCCAGCATTTT. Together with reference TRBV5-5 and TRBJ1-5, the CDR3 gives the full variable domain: DAGVTQSPTHLIKTRGQQVTLRCSPISGHKSVSWYQQVLGQGPQFIFQYYEKEERGRGNFPDRFSARQFPNYSSELNVNALLLGDSALYLCASSLPGGLFNQPQHFGDGTRLSIL.

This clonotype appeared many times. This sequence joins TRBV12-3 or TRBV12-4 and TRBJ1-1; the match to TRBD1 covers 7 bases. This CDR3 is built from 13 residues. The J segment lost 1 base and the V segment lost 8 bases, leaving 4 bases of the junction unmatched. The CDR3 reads CASGGTANTEAFF. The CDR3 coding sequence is TGTGCCAGCGGCGGGACAGCGAACACTGAAGCTTTCTTT.

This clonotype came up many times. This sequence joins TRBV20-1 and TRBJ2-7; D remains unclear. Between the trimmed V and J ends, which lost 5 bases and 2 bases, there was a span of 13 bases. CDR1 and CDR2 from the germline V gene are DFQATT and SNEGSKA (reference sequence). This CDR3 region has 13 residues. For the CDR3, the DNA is TGCAGTGCTGAGAACAGAGGCCCCTACGAGCAGTACTTC. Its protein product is CSAENRGPYEQYF.

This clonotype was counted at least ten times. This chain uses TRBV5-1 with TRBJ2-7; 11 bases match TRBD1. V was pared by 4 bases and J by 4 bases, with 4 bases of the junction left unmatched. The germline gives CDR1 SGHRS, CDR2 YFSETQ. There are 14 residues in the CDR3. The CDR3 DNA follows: TGCGCCAGCAGCACGGGACAGGGGGTGTACGAGCAGTACTTC. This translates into CASSTGQGVYEQYF. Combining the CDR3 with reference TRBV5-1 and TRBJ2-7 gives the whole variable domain KAGVTQTPRYLIKTRGQQVTLSCSPISGHRSVSWYQQTPGQGLQFLFEYFSETQRNKGNFPGRFSGRQFSNSRSEMNVSTLELGDSALYLCASSTGQGVYEQYFGPGTRLTVT.

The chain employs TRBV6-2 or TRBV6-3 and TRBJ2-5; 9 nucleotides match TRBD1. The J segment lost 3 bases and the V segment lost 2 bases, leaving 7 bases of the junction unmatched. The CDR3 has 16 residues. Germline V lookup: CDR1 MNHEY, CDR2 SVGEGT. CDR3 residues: CASSYRLGQGEETQYF. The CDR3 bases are TGTGCCAGCAGTTACCGTTTGGGACAGGGAGAAGAGACCCAGTACTTC.

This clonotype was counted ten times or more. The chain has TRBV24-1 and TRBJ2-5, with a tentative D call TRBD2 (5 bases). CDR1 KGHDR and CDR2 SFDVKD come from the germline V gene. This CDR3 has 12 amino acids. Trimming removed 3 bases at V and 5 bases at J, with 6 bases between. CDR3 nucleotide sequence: TGTGCCACCAGTGATGGACTGGAGACCCAGTACTTC. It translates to CATSDGLETQYF.

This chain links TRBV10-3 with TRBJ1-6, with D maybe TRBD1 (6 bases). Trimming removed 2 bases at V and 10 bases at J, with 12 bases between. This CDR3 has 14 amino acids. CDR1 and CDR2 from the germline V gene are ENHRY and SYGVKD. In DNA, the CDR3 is TGTGCCATCAGTGAGAGACAGGCTTGGTCACCCCTCCACTTT. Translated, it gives CAISERQAWSPLHF.

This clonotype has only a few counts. The CDR3 sequence: CASSRTSGGPHEQYF. The CDR3 coding sequence is TGCGCCAGCAGCCGGACTAGCGGGGGACCCCACGAGCAGTACTTC. This chain links TRBV5-1 with TRBJ2-7, with 13 nucleotides matching TRBD2. The germline gives CDR1 SGHRS, CDR2 YFSETQ. Trimming cost V 4 bases and J 5 bases; bases outside gene matches: 6. The CDR3 is made up of 15 amino acids.

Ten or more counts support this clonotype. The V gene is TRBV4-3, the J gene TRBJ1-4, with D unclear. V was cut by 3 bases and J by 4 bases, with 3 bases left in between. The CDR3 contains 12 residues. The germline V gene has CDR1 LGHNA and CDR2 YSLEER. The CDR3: CASSQDNEKLFF. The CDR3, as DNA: TGCGCCAGCAGCCAGGATAATGAAAAACTGTTTTTT.